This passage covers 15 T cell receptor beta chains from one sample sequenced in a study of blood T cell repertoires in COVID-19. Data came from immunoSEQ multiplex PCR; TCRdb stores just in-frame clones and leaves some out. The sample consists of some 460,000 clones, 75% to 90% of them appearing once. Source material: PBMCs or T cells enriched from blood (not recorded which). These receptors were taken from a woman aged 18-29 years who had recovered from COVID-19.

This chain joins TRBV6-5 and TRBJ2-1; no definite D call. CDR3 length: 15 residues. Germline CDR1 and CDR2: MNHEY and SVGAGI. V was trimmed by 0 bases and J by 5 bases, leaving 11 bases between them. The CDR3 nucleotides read TGTGCCAGCAGTTACTCTGAGGAGAGTAACAATGAGCAGTTCTTC. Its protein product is CASSYSEESNNEQFF.

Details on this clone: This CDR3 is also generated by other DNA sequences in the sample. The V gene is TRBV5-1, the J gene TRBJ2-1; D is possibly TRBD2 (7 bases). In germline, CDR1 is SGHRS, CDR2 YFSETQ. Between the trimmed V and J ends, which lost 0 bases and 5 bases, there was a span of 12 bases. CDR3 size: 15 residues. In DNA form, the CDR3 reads TGCGCCAGCAGCTTGGAGGCGGGGGCCCACAATGAGCAGTTCTTC. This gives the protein CASSLEAGAHNEQFF.

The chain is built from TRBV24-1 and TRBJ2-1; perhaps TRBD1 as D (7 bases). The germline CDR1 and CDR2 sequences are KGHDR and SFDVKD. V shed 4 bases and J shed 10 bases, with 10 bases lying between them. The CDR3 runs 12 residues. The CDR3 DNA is TGTGCCACCAGTGACAGGGGGGTCGAGCAGTTCTTC. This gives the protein CATSDRGVEQFF.

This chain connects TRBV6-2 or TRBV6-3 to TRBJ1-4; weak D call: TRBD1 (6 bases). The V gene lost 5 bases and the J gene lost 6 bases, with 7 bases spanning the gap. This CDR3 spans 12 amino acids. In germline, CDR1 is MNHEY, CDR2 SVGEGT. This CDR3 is CASSRTDEKLFF. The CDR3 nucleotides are TGTGCCAGCAGTAGGACAGATGAAAAACTGTTTTTT.

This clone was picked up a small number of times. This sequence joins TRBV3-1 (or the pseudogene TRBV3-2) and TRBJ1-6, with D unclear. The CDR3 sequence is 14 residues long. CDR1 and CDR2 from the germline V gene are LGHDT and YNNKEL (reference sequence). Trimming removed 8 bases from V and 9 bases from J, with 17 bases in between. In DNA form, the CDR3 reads TGTGCCAGCGGGGATGGGCCCCGGGGTTCACCCCTCCACTTT. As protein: CASGDGPRGSPLHF.

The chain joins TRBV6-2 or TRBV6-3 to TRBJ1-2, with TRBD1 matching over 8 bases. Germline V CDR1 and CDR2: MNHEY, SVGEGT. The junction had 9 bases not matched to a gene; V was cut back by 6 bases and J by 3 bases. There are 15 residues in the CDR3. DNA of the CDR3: TGTGCCAGCAGCCCCGGACAGGGTTATTACTATGGCTACACCTTC. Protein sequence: CASSPGQGYYYGYTF.

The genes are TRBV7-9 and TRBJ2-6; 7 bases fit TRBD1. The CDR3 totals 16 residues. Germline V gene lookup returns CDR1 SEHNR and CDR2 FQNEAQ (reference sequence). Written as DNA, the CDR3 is TGTGCGGGCTCGGGACAGAGTTCCTCTGGGGCCAACGTCCTGACTTTC. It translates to CAGSGQSSSGANVLTF.

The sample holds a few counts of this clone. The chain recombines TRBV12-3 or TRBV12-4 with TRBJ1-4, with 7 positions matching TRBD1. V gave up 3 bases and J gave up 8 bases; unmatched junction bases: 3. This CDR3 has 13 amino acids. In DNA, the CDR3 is TGTGCCAGCAGTTTGACAGGGAACGAAAAACTGTTTTTT. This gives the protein CASSLTGNEKLFF.

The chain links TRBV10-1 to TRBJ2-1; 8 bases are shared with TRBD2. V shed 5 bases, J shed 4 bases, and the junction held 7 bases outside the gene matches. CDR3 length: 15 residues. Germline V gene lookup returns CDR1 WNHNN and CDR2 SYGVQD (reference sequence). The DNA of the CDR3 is TGCGCCAGCAGTCCCGCGGGGGGTTTATACAATGAGCAGTTCTTC. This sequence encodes CASSPAGGLYNEQFF.

As DNA, the CDR3 is TGTGCCAGCAGCTTGGCAAATGGGGCATACTATGGCTACACCTTC. Protein sequence: CASSLANGAYYGYTF. The genes are TRBV5-6 and TRBJ1-2, with D perhaps TRBD1 (5 bases). Germline V gene lookup returns CDR1 SGHDT and CDR2 YYEEEE. This CDR3 is 15 amino acids long. Trimming cost V 0 bases and J 3 bases, with 12 bases left between them. Looking up the rest from reference TRBV5-6 and TRBJ1-2 gives the full variable domain: DAGVTQSPTHLIKTRGQQVTLRCSPKSGHDTVSWYQQALGQGPQFIFQYYEEEERQRGNFPDRFSGHQFPNYSSELNVNALLLGDSALYLCASSLANGAYYGYTFGSGTRLTVV.

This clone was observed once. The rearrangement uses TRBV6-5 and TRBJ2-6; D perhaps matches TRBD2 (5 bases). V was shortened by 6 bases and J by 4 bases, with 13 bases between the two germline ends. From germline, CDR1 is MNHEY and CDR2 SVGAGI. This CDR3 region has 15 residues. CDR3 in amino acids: CASSRGSVGANVLTF. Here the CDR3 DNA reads TGTGCCAGCAGCCGAGGGAGCGTCGGGGCCAACGTCCTGACTTTC.

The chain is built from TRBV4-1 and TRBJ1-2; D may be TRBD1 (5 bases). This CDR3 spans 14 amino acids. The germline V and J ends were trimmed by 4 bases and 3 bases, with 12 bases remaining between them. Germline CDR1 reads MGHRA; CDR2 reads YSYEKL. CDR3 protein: CASSPTGVDYGYTF. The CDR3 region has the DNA TGCGCCAGCAGCCCCACGGGGGTGGACTATGGCTACACCTTC.

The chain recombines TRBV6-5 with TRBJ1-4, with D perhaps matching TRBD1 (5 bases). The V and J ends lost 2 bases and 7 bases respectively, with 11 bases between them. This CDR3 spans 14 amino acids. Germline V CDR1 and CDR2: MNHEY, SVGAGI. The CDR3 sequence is CASSYRQGGEKLFF. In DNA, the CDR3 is TGTGCCAGCAGTTACAGGCAGGGTGGTGAAAAACTGTTTTTT.

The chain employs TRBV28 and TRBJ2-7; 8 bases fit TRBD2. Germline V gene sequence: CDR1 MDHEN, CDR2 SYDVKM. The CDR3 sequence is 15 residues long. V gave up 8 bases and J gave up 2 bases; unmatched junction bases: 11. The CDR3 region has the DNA TGTGCCAGCGAAAACCCCGCGGGGGGAGCCTACGAGCAGTACTTC. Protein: CASENPAGGAYEQYF.

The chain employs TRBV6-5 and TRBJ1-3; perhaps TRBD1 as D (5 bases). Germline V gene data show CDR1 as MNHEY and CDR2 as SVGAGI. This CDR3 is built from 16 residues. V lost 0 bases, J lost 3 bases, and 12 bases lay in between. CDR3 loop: CASSYSPPGLGNTIYF. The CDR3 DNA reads TGTGCCAGCAGTTACTCACCCCCAGGGCTTGGAAACACCATATATTTT.